Sequencing of this TCR beta chain was carried out in a study of T cell repertoires in cytomegalovirus infection. For the study at large: Matching HLA type and CMV infection were both indicated by public TCR beta signatures. Findings and limits, study-wide: HLA-C-restricted CMV-specific TCR beta clonotypes were dominant in the ex vivo response. Totalled public TCR beta family frequency picked out people who carried CMV plus the relevant HLA.

V lost 8 bases to trimming and J lost 3 bases; unmatched junction nucleotides: 14. Germline CDR1 is SGHTA and CDR2 is FQGNSA. The CDR3 spans 17 residues. TCRdb re-called the reads through MiXCR, storing one row per CDR3 protein. The data contain some 560,000 distinct CDR3 sequences, almost 40% of them singletons. Comment on this clonotype: No antigen is known for it.

The receptor's source is a human donor in good health (CMV status not recorded). Some clones in this sample may be carry-over from other donors' samples. The starting material was cultured PBMCs, obtained from culture after CMV antigen stimulation. The V gene is TRBV7-2, the J gene TRBJ1-2, with 11 bases matching TRBD1. For the CDR3, the DNA is TGTGCCAGCCCTACTTCCGGTCGGACAGGGGGCTACTATGGCTACACCTTC. Its protein is CASPTSGRTGGYYGYTF.